One and the same sample provided the 32 T cell receptor beta chains below, sequenced in a study of vaccination effects on CD4 cells after COVID-19. The repertoire was sequenced with immunoSEQ multiplex PCR; TCRdb's copy has only in-frame clones and lacks some. Found here are nearly 35,000 clones, around 79% of them singletons; the top ten hold about 6.1%. These receptors' targets are unknown. Isolation of CD4+ T cells took place after 10 to 11 days of culture. Between March and December 2020, the person had a SARS-CoV-2 infection that PCR confirmed. Everyone in the study got two shots of either the BNT162b2 or mRNA-1273 vaccine. The sample was CD4+ T cells from PBMCs cultured without peptide, taken after COVID-19 vaccination. All receptors come from a human donor who had a prior SARS-CoV-2 infection.

The CDR3 DNA reads TGTGCCAGCAGCTTAGGCGGTGGTGCGAGCTCCTATAATTCACCCCTCCACTTT. Its translation is CASSLGGGASSYNSPLHF. V gene TRBV7-6 combines with J gene TRBJ1-6; D not certain. The CDR3 sequence is 18 residues long. CDR1 and CDR2 from the germline V gene are SGHVS and FNYEAQ. V gave up 1 base and J gave up 0 bases, with 13 bases separating them.

This clone was found once. CDR3 nucleotides: TGTGCCAGCAGCTTCAGAACTAGCGGGACCACTTCCGGGGAGCTGTTTTTT. It translates to CASSFRTSGTTSGELFF. This chain uses TRBV7-8 with TRBJ2-2, with TRBD2 matching over 10 bases. Losses at the gene ends were 3 bases for V and 6 bases for J; bases not matched to a gene: 10. Germline values: CDR1 SGHVS, CDR2 FQNEAQ. CDR3 length: 17 residues.

This clone was observed a few times. The rearrangement uses TRBV5-1 and TRBJ2-5, with 9 bases fitting TRBD1. V trimming: 4 bases; J trimming: 5 bases; junction bases outside the gene matches: 6. CDR1 and CDR2 (germline): SGHRS, YFSETQ. The CDR3 runs to 14 residues. CDR3 sequence (DNA): TGCGCCAGCAGCCTAGGGACAGGGTTGGAGACCCAGTACTTC. Its protein product is CASSLGTGLETQYF.

V and J are TRBV11-3 and TRBJ2-3; tentatively, D is TRBD1 or TRBD2 (5 bases each). The CDR3 contains 15 residues. Trimming took off 7 bases at V and 5 bases at J, with 19 bases between the two ends. Per the germline V gene, CDR1 is SGHNT and CDR2 is YENEEA. The CDR3 sequence: CASTINGPGGDTQYF. In nucleotides, the CDR3 is TGTGCCAGCACCATCAATGGTCCTGGGGGAGATACGCAGTATTTT.

The chain is built from TRBV9 and TRBJ2-3, with D uncertain. Trimming cost V 0 bases and J 6 bases, with 8 bases left between them. The CDR3 is 13 residues long. The germline V gene encodes CDR1 SGDLS and CDR2 YYNGEE. CDR3 nucleotides: TGTGCCAGCAGCGTAGCTCTGGGTGATACGCAGTATTTT. Its protein product is CASSVALGDTQYF.

The rearrangement links TRBV7-2 to TRBJ2-1; TRBD1 or TRBD2 may be the D gene (6 bases each). Germline-derived CDR1 and CDR2 are SGHTA and FQGNSA. Trimming stripped 9 bases from V and 2 bases from J, with 14 bases between. CDR3 length equals 14 residues. CDR3 DNA sequence: TGTGCCAGTCGTAGGGGGGTTGCCTACAATGAGCAGTTCTTC. This gives the protein CASRRGVAYNEQFF.

This sequence joins TRBV19 and TRBJ2-7, with D perhaps TRBD1 (6 bases). The V end lost 5 bases, the J end lost 3 bases, and 8 bases lay between the germline ends. The germline V gene encodes CDR1 LNHDA and CDR2 SQIVND (reference sequence). CDR3 length equals 12 residues. CDR3 protein: CASSEQGYEQYF. The CDR3 DNA is TGTGCCAGTAGTGAACAGGGCTACGAGCAGTACTTC.

This chain connects TRBV9 to TRBJ2-1; D is possibly TRBD1 (5 bases). This CDR3 has 13 amino acids. V was pared by 4 bases and J by 8 bases, with 13 bases between. Germline loops: CDR1 SGDLS, CDR2 YYNGEE. CDR3: CASSRRGRDEQFF. The CDR3 region has the DNA TGTGCCAGCAGCCGAAGGGGTCGGGATGAGCAGTTCTTC.

The V gene is TRBV6-2 or TRBV6-3, the J gene TRBJ1-1, with D unclear. The CDR3 extends over 15 amino acids. Trimming removed 5 bases at V and 5 bases at J, with 18 bases between. CDR1 and CDR2 (germline): MNHEY, SVGEGT. CDR3 sequence reads: CASSLDLIRLTEAFF. CDR3 coding DNA: TGTGCCAGCAGTCTCGACCTGATCCGGTTAACTGAAGCTTTCTTT.

The chain carries TRBV7-2 and TRBJ2-7; the match to TRBD2 covers 14 bases. The CDR3 consists of 15 residues. Germline CDR1 reads SGHTA; CDR2 reads FQGNSA. V trimming: 5 bases; J trimming: 4 bases; junction bases outside the gene matches: 4. CDR3 DNA: TGTGCCAGCAGCCAGAGACTAGCGGGAGGGTACGAGCAGTACTTC. Translation gives CASSQRLAGGYEQYF.

This rearrangement joins TRBV7-9 to TRBJ1-5; D is uncertain. The CDR3 covers 13 residues. The germline CDR1 and CDR2 sequences are SEHNR and FQNEAQ (reference sequence). V was shortened by 2 bases and J by 1 base, with 3 bases between the two germline ends. This CDR3 reads CASSLLSNQPQHF. In DNA, the CDR3 is TGTGCCAGCAGCTTATTGAGCAATCAGCCCCAGCATTTT.

The chain carries TRBV4-2 and TRBJ2-3, with 9 bases that match TRBD1. The junction had 9 bases not matched to a gene; V was cut back by 0 bases and J by 5 bases. Per the germline V gene, CDR1 is LGHNA and CDR2 is YNFKEQ. The CDR3 covers 17 residues. The CDR3 nucleotides read TGTGCCAGCAGCCAAGATCCGACAGGGGGACAAGGAGATACGCAGTATTTT. Its translation is CASSQDPTGGQGDTQYF.

The chain is built from TRBV6-1 and TRBJ1-4, with unresolved D. The CDR3 loop spans 13 amino acids. V was clipped by 2 bases and J by 11 bases, with 12 bases between them. Germline lookup yields CDR1 MNHNS and CDR2 SASEGT. The CDR3 loop reads CASSESQPFKLFF. The CDR3 coding sequence is TGTGCCAGCAGTGAATCTCAACCGTTTAAACTGTTTTTT.

This sequence joins TRBV15 and TRBJ2-1; 14 positions match TRBD2. CDR1 is LNHNV, CDR2 YYDKDF, per germline (reference sequence). Germline trimming cut 1 base from V and 6 bases from J; bases unmatched to any gene: 5. CDR3 length: 17 residues. The CDR3, as DNA: TGTGCCACCAGCAGAGGGGGACTAGCGGGAGTCTCCAATGAGCAGTTCTTC. Protein product: CATSRGGLAGVSNEQFF.

V usage is TRBV9 and J usage is TRBJ2-6; weak D call: TRBD1 (5 bases). The CDR3 has 15 amino acids. CDR1 SGDLS and CDR2 YYNGEE come from the germline V gene. The V end lost 7 bases, the J end lost 2 bases, and 13 bases lay between the germline ends. The CDR3 nucleotides read TGTGCCAGCCACCAGGGTGCGGCTGGGGCCAACGTCCTGACTTTC. It translates to CASHQGAAGANVLTF. The entire variable domain, with the rest obtained from reference TRBV9 and TRBJ2-6, is as follows: DSGVTQTPKHLITATGQRVTLRCSPRSGDLSVYWYQQSLDQGLQFLIQYYNGEERAKGNILERFSAQQFPDLHSELNLSSLELGDSALYFCASHQGAAGANVLTFGAGSRLTVL.

This chain joins TRBV6-5 and TRBJ2-5; the D is unclear. This CDR3 contains 12 residues. In germline, CDR1 is MNHEY, CDR2 SVGAGI. V lost 7 bases, J lost 6 bases, and 12 bases lay in between. The CDR3 region has the DNA TGTGCCAGCATGACCCTGGAAAAGACCCAGTACTTC. It translates to CASMTLEKTQYF.

This clone has more than one count but fewer than ten. The chain combines TRBV30 with TRBJ2-7, with 11 bases identical to TRBD1. With 1 base clipped from V and 5 bases from J, the junction kept 1 base outside the gene matches. The CDR3 is 13 residues long. Germline values: CDR1 GTSNPN, CDR2 SVGIG (reference sequence). The CDR3 DNA is TGTGCCTGGAGTGCGGGACAGGGGGACGAGCAGTACTTC. Encoded protein: CAWSAGQGDEQYF.

The chain combines TRBV19 with TRBJ2-1; D remains ambiguous. The CDR3 runs to 16 residues. V shed 5 bases and J shed 0 bases, with 14 bases lying between them. Per germline, CDR1 LNHDA and CDR2 SQIVND (reference sequence). CDR3 sequence reads: CASSPTQTNSYNEQFF. The CDR3 nucleotides are TGTGCCAGTAGTCCGACCCAGACCAACTCCTACAATGAGCAGTTCTTC. Looking up the rest from reference TRBV19 and TRBJ2-1 gives the full variable domain: DGGITQSPKYLFRKEGQNVTLSCEQNLNHDAMYWYRQDPGQGLRLIYYSQIVNDFQKGDIAEGYSVSREKKESFPLTVTSAQKNPTAFYLCASSPTQTNSYNEQFFGPGTRLTVL.

This clone was observed once. This chain uses TRBV7-2 with TRBJ2-3, with 7 bases matching TRBD2. Germline V gene lookup returns CDR1 SGHTA and CDR2 FQGNSA. The CDR3 consists of 14 residues. Losses at the gene ends were 1 base for V and 4 bases for J; bases not matched to a gene: 2. Here the CDR3 reads CASSLGLAPDTQYF. CDR3 nucleotide sequence: TGTGCCAGCAGCTTAGGACTAGCCCCAGATACGCAGTATTTT.

The CDR3 loop reads CASSPQGTGMGLAGRSYNEQFF. CDR3 sequence (DNA): TGTGCCAGCTCACCACAAGGGACAGGGATGGGACTAGCGGGCCGCTCCTACAATGAGCAGTTCTTC. The chain joins TRBV18 to TRBJ2-1; TRBD2 matches at 12 bases. V lost 1 base, J lost 0 bases, and 16 bases stayed unmatched. The germline CDR1 and CDR2 sequences are KGHSH and LQKENI. This CDR3 contains 22 residues.

The chain carries TRBV27 and TRBJ2-7; D gene unclear. Trimming shortened V by 5 bases and J by 0 bases, and 5 bases separated the two germline ends. The CDR3 is made up of 12 amino acids. Germline V gene lookup returns CDR1 MNHEY and CDR2 SMNVEV (reference sequence). In DNA, the CDR3 is TGTGCCAGCAGTACCAACTCCTACGAGCAGTACTTC. It is translated as CASSTNSYEQYF.

The rearrangement links TRBV4-1 to TRBJ2-2; 15 bases line up with TRBD2. The CDR3 totals 16 residues. Trimming took 6 bases from V and 5 from J; bases not matched to a gene: 4. In germline, CDR1 is MGHRA, CDR2 YSYEKL. CDR3 in amino acids: CASRGGTSGRTGELFF. The CDR3 DNA reads as TGCGCCAGCAGGGGAGGGACTAGCGGGAGGACCGGGGAGCTGTTTTTT.

The rearrangement uses TRBV12-3 or TRBV12-4 and TRBJ1-2; D perhaps matches TRBD1 (5 bases). This CDR3 spans 13 amino acids. Trimming cost V 2 bases and J 7 bases, with 11 bases left between them. CDR3 protein: CASSLIGGGGYTF. The CDR3 DNA reads TGTGCCAGCAGTTTAATCGGGGGAGGTGGCTACACCTTC.

This clone was observed a single time. The CDR3 nucleotides are TGTGCCACCAGCCAAGGGACTGGAGGAACTAATGAAAAACTGTTTTTT. Translation: CATSQGTGGTNEKLFF. The chain recombines TRBV15 with TRBJ1-4; D perhaps matches TRBD1 (5 bases). V was pared by 5 bases and J by 1 base, with 14 bases between. This CDR3 contains 16 residues. In germline, CDR1 is LNHNV, CDR2 YYDKDF (reference sequence). The whole variable domain, remainder taken from reference TRBV15 and TRBJ1-4, is DAMVIQNPRYQVTQFGKPVTLSCSQTLNHNVMYWYQQKSSQAPKLLFHYYDKDFNNEADTPDNFQSRRPNTSFCFLDIRSPGLGDTAMYLCATSQGTGGTNEKLFFGSGTQLSVL.

This clone is a singleton in its sample. This rearrangement joins TRBV11-3 to TRBJ2-1, with TRBD2 identical over 10 bases. V was clipped by 4 bases and J by 2 bases; unmatched bases: 5. The length of the CDR3 is 16 residues. CDR1 and CDR2 from the germline V gene are SGHNT and YENEEA. The CDR3 DNA follows: TGTGCCAGCAGCTCACTCCTAGCGGGAGCCTACAATGAGCAGTTCTTC. Protein product: CASSSLLAGAYNEQFF.

J is TRBJ2-5 and V is TRBV19, with D perhaps being TRBD1 or TRBD2 (5 bases each). Trimming took off 1 base at V and 1 base at J, with 10 bases between the two ends. This CDR3 has 15 amino acids. Germline V gene lookup returns CDR1 LNHDA and CDR2 SQIVND (reference sequence). For the CDR3, the DNA is TGTGCCAGTAGTATAGCCCCCGGGGCCCAAGAGACCCAGTACTTC. Translated, it gives CASSIAPGAQETQYF. The full variable domain, in which reference TRBV19 and TRBJ2-5 provide the parts outside the CDR3, is DGGITQSPKYLFRKEGQNVTLSCEQNLNHDAMYWYRQDPGQGLRLIYYSQIVNDFQKGDIAEGYSVSREKKESFPLTVTSAQKNPTAFYLCASSIAPGAQETQYFGPGTRLLVL.

The rearrangement joins TRBV29-1 to TRBJ2-5; 10 bases align to TRBD1. The germline CDR1 and CDR2 sequences are SQVTM and ANQGSEA. CDR3 size: 13 residues. V shed 5 bases, J shed 5 bases, and the junction held 5 bases outside the gene matches. The CDR3 protein is CSVRQGAGETQYF. DNA for the CDR3: TGCAGCGTTAGACAGGGGGCGGGTGAGACCCAGTACTTC.

The V gene is TRBV19, the J gene TRBJ1-2; the D gene is possibly TRBD1 (5 bases). CDR1 and CDR2 from the germline V gene are LNHDA and SQIVND (reference sequence). The CDR3 extends over 13 amino acids. With 5 bases removed from V and 4 bases from J, the gap between germline ends came to 11 bases. The CDR3 loop is CASSEQESYGYTF. The CDR3 DNA reads TGTGCCAGTAGTGAACAGGAGTCCTATGGCTACACCTTC.

The chain links TRBV4-3 to TRBJ2-7; TRBD2 agrees at 9 bases. Trimming removed 0 bases from V and 1 base from J; junction bases left unmatched: 4. CDR1 and CDR2 (germline): LGHNA, YSLEER. This CDR3 spans 16 amino acids. CDR3 nucleotides: TGCGCCAGCAGCCAAGAGCGGGGGGGAAATTCCTACGAGCAGTACTTC. This sequence encodes CASSQERGGNSYEQYF.

The chain links TRBV10-3 to TRBJ1-5; D is possibly TRBD1 (5 bases). Per germline, CDR1 ENHRY and CDR2 SYGVKD. The V end lost 4 bases, the J end lost 5 bases, and 12 bases lay between the germline ends. The CDR3 is 14 amino acids. The CDR3 region is CAISVGGRDQPQHF. Here the CDR3 DNA reads TGTGCCATCAGTGTGGGGGGAAGGGATCAGCCCCAGCATTTT.

The rearrangement uses TRBV19 and TRBJ1-2; 8 nucleotides align to TRBD1. This CDR3 is built from 17 residues. J was trimmed by 3 bases and V by 8 bases; bases with no gene match: 17. Germline V gives CDR1 LNHDA, CDR2 SQIVND (reference sequence). This chain's CDR3 is CASRKRAGGGVDYGYTF. Written as DNA, the CDR3 is TGTGCCAGTCGGAAAAGGGCAGGGGGCGGCGTGGACTATGGCTACACCTTC.

The V and J genes are TRBV3-1 (or the pseudogene TRBV3-2) and TRBJ1-1, with TRBD1 identical over 10 bases. The CDR3 consists of 13 residues. Germline V gene lookup returns CDR1 LGHDT and CDR2 YNNKEL (reference sequence). V shed 5 bases and J 5 bases; nucleotides not matched to a gene: 2. DNA for the CDR3: TGTGCCAGCAGCTGGACAGGGGGGACTGAAGCTTTCTTT. The encoded protein is CASSWTGGTEAFF.